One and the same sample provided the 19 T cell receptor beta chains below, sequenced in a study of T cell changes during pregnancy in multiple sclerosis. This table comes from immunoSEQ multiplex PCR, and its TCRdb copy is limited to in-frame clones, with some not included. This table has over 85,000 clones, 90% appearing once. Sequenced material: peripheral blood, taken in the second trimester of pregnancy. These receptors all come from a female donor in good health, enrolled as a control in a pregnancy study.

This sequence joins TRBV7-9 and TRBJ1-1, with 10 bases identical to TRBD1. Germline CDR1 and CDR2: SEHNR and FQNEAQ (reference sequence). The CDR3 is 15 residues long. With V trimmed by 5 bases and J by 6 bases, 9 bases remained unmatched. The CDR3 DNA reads TGTGCCAGCAGCCCCCGGGACAGGGGAGTCGCTGAAGCTTTCTTT. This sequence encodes CASSPRDRGVAEAFF.

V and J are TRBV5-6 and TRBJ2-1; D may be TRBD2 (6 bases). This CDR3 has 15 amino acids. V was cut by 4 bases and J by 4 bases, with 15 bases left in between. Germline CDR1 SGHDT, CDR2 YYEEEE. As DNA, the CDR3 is TGTGCCAGCAGCCCGGACTATCTCCCTTACAATGAGCAGTTCTTC. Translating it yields CASSPDYLPYNEQFF. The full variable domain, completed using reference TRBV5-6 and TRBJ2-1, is DAGVTQSPTHLIKTRGQQVTLRCSPKSGHDTVSWYQQALGQGPQFIFQYYEEEERQRGNFPDRFSGHQFPNYSSELNVNALLLGDSALYLCASSPDYLPYNEQFFGPGTRLTVL.

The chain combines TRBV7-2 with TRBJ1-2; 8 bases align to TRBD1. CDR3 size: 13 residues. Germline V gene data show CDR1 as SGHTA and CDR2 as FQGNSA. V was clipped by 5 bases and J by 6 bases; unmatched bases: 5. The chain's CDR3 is CASSPGQGHGYTF. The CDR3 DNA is TGTGCCAGCAGCCCCGGACAGGGTCATGGCTACACCTTC.

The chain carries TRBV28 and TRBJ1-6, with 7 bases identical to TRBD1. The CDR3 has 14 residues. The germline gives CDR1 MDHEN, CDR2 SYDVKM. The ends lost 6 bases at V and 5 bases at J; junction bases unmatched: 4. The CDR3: CASSSGQDNSPLHF. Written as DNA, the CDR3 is TGTGCCAGCAGCTCCGGACAGGATAATTCACCCCTCCACTTT.

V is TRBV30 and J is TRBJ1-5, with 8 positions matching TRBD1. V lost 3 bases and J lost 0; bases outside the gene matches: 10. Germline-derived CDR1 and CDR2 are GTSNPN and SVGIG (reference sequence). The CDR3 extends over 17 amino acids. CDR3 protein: CAWSPTGAPYSNQPQHF. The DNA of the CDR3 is TGTGCCTGGAGCCCGACAGGGGCCCCGTATAGCAATCAGCCCCAGCATTTT.

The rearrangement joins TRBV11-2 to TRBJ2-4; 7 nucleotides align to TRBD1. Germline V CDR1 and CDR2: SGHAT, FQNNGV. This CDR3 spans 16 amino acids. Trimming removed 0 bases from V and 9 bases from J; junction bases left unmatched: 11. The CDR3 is CASSLDRQGGTSIQYF. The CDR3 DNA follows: TGTGCCAGCAGCTTAGACAGACAGGGTGGGACGAGCATTCAGTACTTC.

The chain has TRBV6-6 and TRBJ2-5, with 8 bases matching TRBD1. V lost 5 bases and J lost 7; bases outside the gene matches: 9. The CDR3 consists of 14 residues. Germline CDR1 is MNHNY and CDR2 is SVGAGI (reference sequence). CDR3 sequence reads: CASSLYGRGLTQYF. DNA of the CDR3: TGTGCCAGCAGTCTCTATGGCAGGGGGCTGACCCAGTACTTC.

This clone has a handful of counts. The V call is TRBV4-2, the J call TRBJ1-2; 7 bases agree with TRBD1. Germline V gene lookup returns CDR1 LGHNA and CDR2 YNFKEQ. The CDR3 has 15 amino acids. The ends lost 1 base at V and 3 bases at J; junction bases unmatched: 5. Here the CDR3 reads CASSQVAGGDYGYTF. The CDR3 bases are TGTGCCAGCAGCCAAGTCGCAGGGGGTGACTATGGCTACACCTTC.

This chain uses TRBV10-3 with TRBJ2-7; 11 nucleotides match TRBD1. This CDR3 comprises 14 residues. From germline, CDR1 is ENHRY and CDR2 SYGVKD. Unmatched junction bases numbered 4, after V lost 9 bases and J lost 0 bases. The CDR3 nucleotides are TGTGCCATGGCCGGGACAGGGGGCTCCTACGAGCAGTACTTC. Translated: CAMAGTGGSYEQYF.

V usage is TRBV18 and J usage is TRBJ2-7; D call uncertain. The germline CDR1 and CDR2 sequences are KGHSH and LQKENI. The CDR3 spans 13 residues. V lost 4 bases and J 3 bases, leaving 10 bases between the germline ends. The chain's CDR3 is CASSLGGRYEQYF. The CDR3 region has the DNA TGTGCCAGCTCACTTGGTGGCCGCTACGAGCAGTACTTC.

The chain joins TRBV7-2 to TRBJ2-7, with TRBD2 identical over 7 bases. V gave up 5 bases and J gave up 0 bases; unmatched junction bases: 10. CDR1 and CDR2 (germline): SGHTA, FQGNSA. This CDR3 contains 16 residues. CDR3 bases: TGTGCCAGCAGCCCGAAGGGGAGGGAGAGCTCCTACGAGCAGTACTTC. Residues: CASSPKGRESSYEQYF. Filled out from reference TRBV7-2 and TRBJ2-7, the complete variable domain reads GAGVSQSPSNKVTEKGKDVELRCDPISGHTALYWYRQSLGQGLEFLIYFQGNSAPDKSGLPSDRFSAERTGGSVSTLTIQRTQQEDSAVYLCASSPKGRESSYEQYFGPGTRLTVT.

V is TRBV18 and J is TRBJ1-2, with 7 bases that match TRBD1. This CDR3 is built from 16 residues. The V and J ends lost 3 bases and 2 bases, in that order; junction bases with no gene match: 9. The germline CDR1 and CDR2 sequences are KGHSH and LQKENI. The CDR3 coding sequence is TGTGCCAGCTCACCTACGAGACAGGGCTCCAACTATGGCTACACCTTC. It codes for CASSPTRQGSNYGYTF.

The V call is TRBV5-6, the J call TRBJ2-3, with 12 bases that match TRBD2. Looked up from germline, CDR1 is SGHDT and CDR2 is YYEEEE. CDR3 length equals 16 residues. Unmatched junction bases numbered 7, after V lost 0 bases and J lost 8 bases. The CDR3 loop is CASSLALTSGGFTQYF. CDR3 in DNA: TGTGCCAGCAGCTTGGCCTTGACTAGCGGGGGTTTTACGCAGTATTTT.

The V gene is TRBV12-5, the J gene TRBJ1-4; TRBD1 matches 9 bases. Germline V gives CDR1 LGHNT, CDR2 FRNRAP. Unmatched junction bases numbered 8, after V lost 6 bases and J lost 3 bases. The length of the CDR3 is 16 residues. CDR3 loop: CASGEQGARANEKLFF. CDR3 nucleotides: TGTGCTAGTGGAGAACAGGGGGCGCGTGCTAATGAAAAACTGTTTTTT. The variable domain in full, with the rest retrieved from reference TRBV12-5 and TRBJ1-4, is DARVTQTPRHKVTEMGQEVTMRCQPILGHNTVFWYRQTMMQGLELLAYFRNRAPLDDSGMPKDRFSAEMPDATLATLKIQPSEPRDSAVYFCASGEQGARANEKLFFGSGTQLSVL.

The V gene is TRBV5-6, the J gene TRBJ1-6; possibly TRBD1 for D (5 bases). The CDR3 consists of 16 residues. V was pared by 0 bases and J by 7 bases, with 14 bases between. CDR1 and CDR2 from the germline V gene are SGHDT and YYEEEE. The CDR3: CASSLAFRGNNSPLHF. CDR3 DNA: TGTGCCAGCAGCTTGGCTTTTAGGGGAAACAATTCACCCCTCCACTTT.

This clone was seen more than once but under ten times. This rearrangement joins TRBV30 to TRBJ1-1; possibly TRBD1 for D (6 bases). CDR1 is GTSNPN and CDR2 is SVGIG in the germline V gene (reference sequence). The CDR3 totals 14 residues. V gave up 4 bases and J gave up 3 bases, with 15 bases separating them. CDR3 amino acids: CAWIPEQGYTEAFF. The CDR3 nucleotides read TGTGCCTGGATCCCGGAACAGGGATACACTGAAGCTTTCTTT.

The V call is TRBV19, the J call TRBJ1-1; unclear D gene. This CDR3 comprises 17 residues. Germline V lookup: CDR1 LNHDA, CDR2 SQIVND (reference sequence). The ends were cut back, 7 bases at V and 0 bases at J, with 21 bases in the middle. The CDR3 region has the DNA TGTGCCAGTATTACGACAAGAGCCAAGGATATGAACACTGAAGCTTTCTTT. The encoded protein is CASITTRAKDMNTEAFF.

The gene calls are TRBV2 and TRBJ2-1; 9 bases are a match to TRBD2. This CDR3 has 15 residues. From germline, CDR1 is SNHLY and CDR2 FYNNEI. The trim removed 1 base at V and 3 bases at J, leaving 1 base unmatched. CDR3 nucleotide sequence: TGTGCCAGCAGTGAAGAGACTAGCGGCTACAATGAGCAGTTCTTC. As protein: CASSEETSGYNEQFF.

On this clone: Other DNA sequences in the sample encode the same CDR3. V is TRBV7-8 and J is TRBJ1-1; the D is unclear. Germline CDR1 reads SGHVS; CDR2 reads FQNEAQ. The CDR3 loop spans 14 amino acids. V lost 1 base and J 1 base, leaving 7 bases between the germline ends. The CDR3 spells CASSLVGRNTEAFF. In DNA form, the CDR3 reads TGTGCCAGCAGCTTAGTGGGCCGGAACACTGAAGCTTTCTTT.